This TCR beta chain was found in a study of blood T cell repertoires in COVID-19. Study overall: The United States, Italy and Spain supplied acute and convalescent COVID-19 samples. PBMCs, B-cell-depleted T cells, or T cells were the source of the cDNA or gDNA that made up the material.

This CDR3 has 13 amino acids. V trimming: 7 bases; J trimming: 8 bases; junction bases outside the gene matches: 9. The V gene's germline CDR1 is ENHRY and CDR2 SYGVKD. In the original workflow: Estimation of nucleated cell counts was performed using reference gene primer amplification. Assay used: immunoSEQ multiplex PCR; TCRdb lists only in-frame clones, some missing. V, J and clone size reflect that table, while D and trimming were determined from the DNA. The table shows 150,000 to 200,000 clones, with about four fifths occurring only once. Seattle participants joined during active infection and were tracked over time.

The clonotype originates from a woman of 80 years or more with COVID-19, enrolled during active disease. The sample taken for sequencing was peripheral blood. This chain uses TRBV10-3 with TRBJ1-2; 8 nucleotides align to TRBD1. This CDR3 reads CAITPGQGGGYTF. The CDR3 coding sequence is TGTGCCATCACCCCTGGACAGGGTGGCGGCTACACCTTC.